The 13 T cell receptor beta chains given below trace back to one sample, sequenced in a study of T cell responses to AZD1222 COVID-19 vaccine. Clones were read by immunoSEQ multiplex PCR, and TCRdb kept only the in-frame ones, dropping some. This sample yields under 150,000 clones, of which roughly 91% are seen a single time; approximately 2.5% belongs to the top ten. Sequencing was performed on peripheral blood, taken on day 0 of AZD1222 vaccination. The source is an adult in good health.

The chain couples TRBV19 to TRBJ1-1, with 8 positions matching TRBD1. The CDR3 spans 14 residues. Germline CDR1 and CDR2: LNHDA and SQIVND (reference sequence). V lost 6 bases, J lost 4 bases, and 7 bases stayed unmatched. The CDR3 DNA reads TGTGCCAGTAGAGTTCGGGACAGGCTCACTGAAGCTTTCTTT. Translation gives CASRVRDRLTEAFF. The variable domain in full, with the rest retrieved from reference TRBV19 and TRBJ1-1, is DGGITQSPKYLFRKEGQNVTLSCEQNLNHDAMYWYRQDPGQGLRLIYYSQIVNDFQKGDIAEGYSVSREKKESFPLTVTSAQKNPTAFYLCASRVRDRLTEAFFGQGTRLTVV.

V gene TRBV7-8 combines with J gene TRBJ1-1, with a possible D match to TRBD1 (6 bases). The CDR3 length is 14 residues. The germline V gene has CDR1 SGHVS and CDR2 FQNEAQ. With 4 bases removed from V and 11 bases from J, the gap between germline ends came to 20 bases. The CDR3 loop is CASSSDRWAGTAFF. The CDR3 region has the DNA TGTGCCAGCAGCTCCGACAGGTGGGCTGGTACCGCTTTCTTT.

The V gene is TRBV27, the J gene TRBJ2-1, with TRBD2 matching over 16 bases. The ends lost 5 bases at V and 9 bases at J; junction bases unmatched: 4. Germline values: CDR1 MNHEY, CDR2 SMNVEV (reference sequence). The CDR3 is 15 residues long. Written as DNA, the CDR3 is TGTGCCAGCAGTGCCGGGACTAGCGGGAGGGGTGAGCAGTTCTTC. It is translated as CASSAGTSGRGEQFF.

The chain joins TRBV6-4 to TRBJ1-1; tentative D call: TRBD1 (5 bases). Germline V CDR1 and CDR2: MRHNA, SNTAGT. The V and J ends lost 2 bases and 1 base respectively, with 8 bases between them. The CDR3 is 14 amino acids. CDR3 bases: TGTGCCAGCAGTGACGGGGGGGAGAACACTGAAGCTTTCTTT. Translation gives CASSDGGENTEAFF.

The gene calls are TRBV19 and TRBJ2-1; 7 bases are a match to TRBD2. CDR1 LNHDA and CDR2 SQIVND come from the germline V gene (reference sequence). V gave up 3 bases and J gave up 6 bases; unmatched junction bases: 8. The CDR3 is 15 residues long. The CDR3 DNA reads TGTGCCAGTAGTATGAGGTCGGGAGGCCCCAATGAGCAGTTCTTC. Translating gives CASSMRSGGPNEQFF.

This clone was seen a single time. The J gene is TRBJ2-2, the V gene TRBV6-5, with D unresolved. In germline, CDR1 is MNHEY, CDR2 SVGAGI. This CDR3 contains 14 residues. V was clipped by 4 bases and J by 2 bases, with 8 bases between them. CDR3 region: CASSSGQNTGELFF. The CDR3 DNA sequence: TGTGCCAGCAGTTCGGGTCAAAACACCGGGGAGCTGTTTTTT.

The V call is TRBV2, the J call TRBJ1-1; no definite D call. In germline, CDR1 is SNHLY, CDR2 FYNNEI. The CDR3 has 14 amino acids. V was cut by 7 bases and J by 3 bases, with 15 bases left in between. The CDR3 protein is CASNFATTDTEAFF. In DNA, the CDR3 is TGTGCCAGCAATTTTGCAACCACCGACACTGAAGCTTTCTTT.

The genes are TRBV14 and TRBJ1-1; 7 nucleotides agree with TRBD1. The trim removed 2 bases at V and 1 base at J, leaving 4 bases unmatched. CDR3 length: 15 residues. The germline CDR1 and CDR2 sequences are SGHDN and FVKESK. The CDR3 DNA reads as TGTGCCAGCAGCCAAAGCAGGACAGGGAACACTGAAGCTTTCTTT. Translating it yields CASSQSRTGNTEAFF.

The CDR3 DNA is TGTGCCAGCAGTTACTTCGCGGGGTCCTACGAGCAGTACTTC. As protein: CASSYFAGSYEQYF. This chain uses TRBV6-5 with TRBJ2-7, with D maybe TRBD2 (6 bases). Looked up from germline, CDR1 is MNHEY and CDR2 is SVGAGI. This CDR3 contains 14 residues. Trimming took 1 base from V and 1 from J, leaving 8 bases between them.

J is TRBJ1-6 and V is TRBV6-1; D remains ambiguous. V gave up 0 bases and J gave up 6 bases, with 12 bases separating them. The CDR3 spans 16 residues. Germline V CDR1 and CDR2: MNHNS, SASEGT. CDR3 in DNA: TGTGCCAGCAGTGAAGCGGCAACGGTGGTTAATTCACCCCTCCACTTT. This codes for CASSEAATVVNSPLHF.

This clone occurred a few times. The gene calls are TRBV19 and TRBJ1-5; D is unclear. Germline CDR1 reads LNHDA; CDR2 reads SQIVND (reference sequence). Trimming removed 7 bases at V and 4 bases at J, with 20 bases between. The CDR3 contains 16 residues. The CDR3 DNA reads TGTGCCAGTACCTACACTTGGGTCGAGCCAAATCAGCCCCAGCATTTT. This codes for CASTYTWVEPNQPQHF.

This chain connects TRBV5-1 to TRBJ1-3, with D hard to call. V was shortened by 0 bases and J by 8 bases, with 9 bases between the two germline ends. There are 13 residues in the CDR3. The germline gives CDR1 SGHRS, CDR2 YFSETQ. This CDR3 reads CASSLEGGDTIYF. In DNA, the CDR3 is TGCGCCAGCAGCTTGGAAGGTGGGGACACCATATATTTT. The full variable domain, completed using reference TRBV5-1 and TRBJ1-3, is KAGVTQTPRYLIKTRGQQVTLSCSPISGHRSVSWYQQTPGQGLQFLFEYFSETQRNKGNFPGRFSGRQFSNSRSEMNVSTLELGDSALYLCASSLEGGDTIYFGEGSWLTVV.

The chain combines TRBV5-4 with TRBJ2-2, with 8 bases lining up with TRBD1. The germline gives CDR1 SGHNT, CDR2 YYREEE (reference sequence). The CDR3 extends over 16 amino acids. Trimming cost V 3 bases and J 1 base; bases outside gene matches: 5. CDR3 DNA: TGTGCCAGCAGCTCTCCCGGGACAGGGAACACCGGGGAGCTGTTTTTT. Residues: CASSSPGTGNTGELFF.